The clone carrying this TCR beta chain was seen more than once but under ten times. Its matching antigen is unknown. The ends were cut back, 6 bases at V and 3 bases at J, with 11 bases in the middle. There are 13 residues in the CDR3. The germline V gene encodes CDR1 DFQATT and CDR2 SNEGSKA (reference sequence). This sample was included in a study of T cells after yellow fever vaccination. Background on the study: Libraries from low-cell-number fractions were prepared with the SMART-Seq v4 Ultra Low Input RNA kit.

Findings and limits, study-wide: Post-booster reappearance was seen for most primary-vaccination clones (around 96% CD4, 75% to 90% CD8). When the response was secondary, it was weaker but reached its peak faster, day 5 versus 15.

5'RACE template switching added a universal primer site and UMIs to TCR cDNA. TCRdb redid the calling of the 5' RACE reads with MiXCR, one entry per CDR3 protein. The repertoire holds about 400,000 distinct CDR3 sequences, under 7.5% seen once, with about 15% in the top ten. The sample here was PBMCs, taken 5 days after the yellow fever booster vaccination. The V gene is TRBV20-1, the J gene TRBJ1-4, with D perhaps matching TRBD1 (6 bases). The TCR originated in a man aged 25-45 years who received the YFV17D yellow fever vaccine. The CDR3 is CSAARGANEKLFF. As DNA, the CDR3 is TGCAGTGCCGCAAGGGGGGCTAATGAAAAACTGTTTTTT.